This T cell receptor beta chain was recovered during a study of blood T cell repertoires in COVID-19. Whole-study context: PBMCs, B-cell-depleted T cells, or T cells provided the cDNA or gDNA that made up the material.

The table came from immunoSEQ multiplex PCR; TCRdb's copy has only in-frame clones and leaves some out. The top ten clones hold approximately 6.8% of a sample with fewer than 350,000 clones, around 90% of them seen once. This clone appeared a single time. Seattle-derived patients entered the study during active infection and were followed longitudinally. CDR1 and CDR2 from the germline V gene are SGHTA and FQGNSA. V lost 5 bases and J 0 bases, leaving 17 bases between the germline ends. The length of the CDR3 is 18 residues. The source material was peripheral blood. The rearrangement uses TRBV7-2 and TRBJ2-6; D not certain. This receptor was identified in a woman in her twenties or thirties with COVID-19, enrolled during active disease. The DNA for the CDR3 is TGTGCCAGCAGCCAACTCAACCCACAGAGCTCTGGGGCCAACGTCCTGACTTTC. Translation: CASSQLNPQSSGANVLTF. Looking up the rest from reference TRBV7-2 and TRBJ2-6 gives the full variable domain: GAGVSQSPSNKVTEKGKDVELRCDPISGHTALYWYRQSLGQGLEFLIYFQGNSAPDKSGLPSDRFSAERTGGSVSTLTIQRTQQEDSAVYLCASSQLNPQSSGANVLTFGAGSRLTVL.